The T cell receptor (beta chain) described here comes from a study of chemoradiotherapy in HPV16-positive cancers. Overall study context: Functional T-cell assays on a couple of HPV16-positive patients' cells defined candidate HPV-specific clones and common TCR motifs. Study observations and caveats: HPV-responsive T-cell expansion during chemoradiotherapy was linked to improved recurrence-free survival in HPV16-positive patients. Candidate HPV-specific clones and E7-related TCR motifs grew in tumor during treatment. Only two HPV16-positive patients supplied the functional HPV-specificity definition.

Notes on this clone: The antigen is not known.

V was cut by 0 bases and J by 3 bases, with 10 bases left in between. Germline loops: CDR1 SGDLS, CDR2 YYNGEE. This CDR3 spans 14 amino acids. Some clones are missing from TCRdb's copy, which holds only in-frame ones; the method was immunoSEQ multiplex PCR. The sample gives fewer than 1,500 clones, 76% of which show up once; around 13% is in the top ten. This specimen consisted of tumor tissue, obtained from a patient who underwent chemoradiotherapy. This receptor was identified in a human donor with HPV-associated anogenital cancer. This rearrangement joins TRBV9 to TRBJ2-7; either TRBD1 or TRBD2 may fit D (5 bases each). In nucleotides, the CDR3 is TGTGCCAGCAGCGTAGGTGGGACGGACTACGAGCAGTACTTC. Translating gives CASSVGGTDYEQYF.